A single sample is the source of the 15 T cell receptor beta chains below, sequenced in a study of blood T cell repertoires in COVID-19. The method was immunoSEQ multiplex PCR; TCRdb's version includes in-frame clones alone and lacks a portion of them. The repertoire holds some 94,000 clones, with 72% as singletons. Sequencing was done on a sample of peripheral blood. These TCRs come from a woman aged 55-70 years in a cohort sampled during active or convalescent COVID-19.

This chain joins TRBV28 and TRBJ1-3; TRBD1 might be the D (6 bases). The CDR3 is 14 residues long. Trimming shortened V by 10 bases and J by 2 bases, and 15 bases separated the two germline ends. Germline CDR1 is MDHEN and CDR2 is SYDVKM. CDR3 nucleotides: TGTGCCACCCTCAGGGGAGGGCCTGGAAACACCATATATTTT. Protein: CATLRGGPGNTIYF.

This chain uses TRBV3-1 (or the pseudogene TRBV3-2) with TRBJ2-3; perhaps TRBD2 as D (5 bases). CDR1 is LGHDT, CDR2 YNNKEL, per germline (reference sequence). CDR3 length equals 15 residues. Trimming shortened V by 1 base and J by 0 bases, and 8 bases separated the two germline ends. CDR3 in amino acids: CASSQVGVSTDTQYF. CDR3 nucleotide sequence: TGTGCCAGCAGCCAAGTCGGGGTTAGCACAGATACGCAGTATTTT.

The rearrangement uses TRBV7-9 and TRBJ2-1; tentative D call: TRBD2 (6 bases). The CDR3 has 16 amino acids. Germline CDR1 reads SEHNR; CDR2 reads FQNEAQ (reference sequence). Trimming left V 5 bases short and J 8 bases short, with 22 bases between. CDR3 coding DNA: TGTGCCAGCAGCCTATCCGGGGGAGGAATCGTCCATGAGCAGTTCTTC. Residues: CASSLSGGGIVHEQFF. The full variable domain, with the rest looked up from reference TRBV7-9 and TRBJ2-1, is DTGVSQNPRHKITKRGQNVTFRCDPISEHNRLYWYRQTLGQGPEFLTYFQNEAQLEKSRLLSDRFSAERPKGSFSTLEIQRTEQGDSAMYLCASSLSGGGIVHEQFFGPGTRLTVL.

V and J are TRBV18 and TRBJ1-2, with D unclear. The V gene's germline CDR1 is KGHSH and CDR2 LQKENI. Trimming removed 0 bases at V and 1 base at J, with 9 bases between. The CDR3 loop spans 15 amino acids. CDR3 in amino acids: CASSPPKGGNYGYTF. The CDR3 bases are TGTGCCAGCTCACCACCGAAGGGAGGTAACTATGGCTACACCTTC.

The rearrangement links TRBV6-6 to TRBJ2-2; 11 nucleotides match TRBD2. Trimming cost V 5 bases and J 4 bases; bases outside gene matches: 0. There are 14 residues in the CDR3. CDR1 is MNHNY and CDR2 is SVGAGI in the germline V gene (reference sequence). DNA for the CDR3: TGTGCCAGCAGTGGGACTAGCGGCACCGGGGAGCTGTTTTTT. This gives the protein CASSGTSGTGELFF.

This chain links TRBV6-1 with TRBJ2-7; 9 nucleotides line up with TRBD1. The V and J ends lost 5 bases and 2 bases, in that order; junction bases with no gene match: 7. The CDR3 extends over 15 amino acids. Per germline, CDR1 MNHNS and CDR2 SASEGT. DNA for the CDR3: TGTGCCAGCAGTCCCGGACAGGGGCCCCCCTACGAGCAGTACTTC. This codes for CASSPGQGPPYEQYF.

The chain combines TRBV7-2 with TRBJ1-2; D is unresolved. The V end lost 4 bases, the J end lost 0 bases, and 15 bases lay between the germline ends. CDR1 SGHTA and CDR2 FQGNSA come from the germline V gene. This CDR3 is built from 16 residues. CDR3 sequence (DNA): TGTGCCAGCAGCTCACCTCGGGGTTCAGCTAACTATGGCTACACCTTC. This translates into CASSSPRGSANYGYTF.

The rearrangement uses TRBV7-9 and TRBJ1-3; maybe TRBD1 (5 bases). Germline CDR1 reads SEHNR; CDR2 reads FQNEAQ (reference sequence). V shed 4 bases and J shed 3 bases, with 10 bases lying between them. CDR3 size: 14 residues. The CDR3 DNA reads TGTGCCAGCAGCTCCGGGACTCTTGGAAACACCATATATTTT. Translating gives CASSSGTLGNTIYF. Complete variable domain (other parts from reference TRBV7-9 and TRBJ1-3): DTGVSQNPRHKITKRGQNVTFRCDPISEHNRLYWYRQTLGQGPEFLTYFQNEAQLEKSRLLSDRFSAERPKGSFSTLEIQRTEQGDSAMYLCASSSGTLGNTIYFGEGSWLTVV.

This clone was seen a handful of times. J is TRBJ1-1 and V is TRBV9; a weak D match, TRBD1 (5 bases). The germline V gene has CDR1 SGDLS and CDR2 YYNGEE. V was trimmed by 3 bases and J by 5 bases, leaving 11 bases between them. This CDR3 contains 13 residues. CDR3 DNA: TGTGCCAGCAGCGGATACAGGAGTACTGAAGCTTTCTTT. The encoded protein is CASSGYRSTEAFF.

V gene TRBV25-1 combines with J gene TRBJ1-2; tentative D call: TRBD1 (6 bases). From germline, CDR1 is MGHDK and CDR2 SYGVNS. V was cut by 4 bases and J by 1 base, with 10 bases left in between. This CDR3 has 14 amino acids. The CDR3 sequence: CASSAQGINYGYTF. DNA of the CDR3: TGTGCCAGCAGTGCACAGGGAATTAACTATGGCTACACCTTC.

This clone occurred a few times. The chain employs TRBV3-1 (or the pseudogene TRBV3-2) and TRBJ1-2; D is undetermined. This CDR3 has 13 residues. The V end was cut by 1 base, the J end by 0 bases, with 3 bases between. Germline CDR1 reads LGHDT; CDR2 reads YNNKEL (reference sequence). CDR3 residues: CASSQATNYGYTF. The CDR3 DNA follows: TGTGCCAGCAGCCAAGCAACTAACTATGGCTACACCTTC.

The V gene is TRBV7-9, the J gene TRBJ1-6; D perhaps matches TRBD1 (5 bases). Germline CDR1 is SEHNR and CDR2 is FQNEAQ (reference sequence). CDR3 length equals 15 residues. V was pared by 1 base and J by 7 bases, with 11 bases between. CDR3 DNA sequence: TGTGCCAGCAGCTTAGATCTGCAGGGAAATTCACCCCTCCACTTT. Translation gives CASSLDLQGNSPLHF.

A word on this clone: At one of its ends the junction is not consistent with the germline gene, which may arise from a read error. This rearrangement joins TRBV7-7 to TRBJ1-2, with 12 bases aligning to TRBD1. The V gene's germline CDR1 is SSHAT and CDR2 FNYEAQ (reference sequence). CDR3 length: 16 amino acids. CDR3: CASSLVGDRGLYGYTF. The DNA of the CDR3 is TGTGCTAGCAGCTTAGTAGGGGACAGGGGGCTGTATGGCTACACCTTC.

The chain couples TRBV4-2 to TRBJ1-3, with a weak D call TRBD1 (6 bases). The V gene's germline CDR1 is LGHNA and CDR2 YNFKEQ. This CDR3 has 20 amino acids. V was clipped by 5 bases and J by 0 bases, with 26 bases between them. The CDR3 protein is CASSLFPGTQAAYSGNTIYF. DNA of the CDR3: TGTGCCAGCAGCTTATTTCCCGGGACACAAGCAGCTTACTCTGGAAACACCATATATTTT.

The CDR3: CASSYRRGDSNQPQHF. The CDR3 region has the DNA TGTGCCAGCAGTTACAGGAGGGGCGATAGCAATCAGCCCCAGCATTTT. The chain is built from TRBV6-6 and TRBJ1-5; TRBD1 might be the D (5 bases). This CDR3 has 16 amino acids. The ends were cut back, 2 bases at V and 0 bases at J, with 11 bases in the middle. Germline CDR1 reads MNHNY; CDR2 reads SVGAGI (reference sequence).